This T cell receptor beta chain was obtained from a study of T cell changes during pregnancy in multiple sclerosis (dated by TCRdb to the late 2010s). Describing the broader study: Changes in the T cell repertoire over the course of pregnancy were examined in this study in women with multiple sclerosis.

Sequences MGHDK (CDR1) and SYGVNS (CDR2) are obtained from the germline V gene. The CDR3 starts with the cysteine, ends with the phenylalanine, and has 13 residues. CDR3 DNA only is kept here, 39 bases in frame from base 1. The V and J ends are trimmed by 6 bases and 1 base, leaving 7 bases between them. Points on this clone: Its recognized antigen is unknown. No quality values exist for individual bases; no much larger clone is one base distant.

The receptor library was made with the immunoSEQ multiplex PCR assay. Here the immuneACCESS table is served through TCRdb, limited to in-frame sequences with V and J called. Missing clones are a known gap in these copies; in checked studies unresolved V genes cover under half, and the rest lacks a known reason. The sample profile shows approximately 94,000 clones; about 92% of them were found once. The ten top clones hold just under 2% of the sample. The specimen comprised peripheral blood, sampled after pregnancy. The TCR originated in a female donor with multiple sclerosis, enrolled in a pregnancy study. The chain is encoded by TRBV25-1 joined to TRBJ1-3; the D gene is not confidently resolved. The CDR3: CASRLQSGNTIYF. The nucleotide sequence is TGTGCCAGCAGGTTACAATCTGGAAACACCATATATTTT. The reference TRBV25-1 and TRBJ1-3 proteins fill in what lies around the CDR3, so the full variable domain reads EADIYQTPRYLVIGTGKKITLECSQTMGHDKMYWYQQDPGMELHLIHYSYGVNSTEKGDLSSESTVSRIRTEHFPLTLESARPSHTSQYLCASRLQSGNTIYFGEGSWLTVV.